This T cell receptor (beta chain) derives from a study of blood T cell repertoires in COVID-19. Study-wide background: There were acute and convalescent COVID-19 samples, and they came from the United States, Italy and Spain. The analysed material was cDNA or gDNA that came from T cells, B-cell-depleted T cells, or PBMCs.

The count of this clone is one. In germline, CDR1 is MNHEY, CDR2 SMNVEV (reference sequence). This CDR3 has 13 amino acids. V lost 6 bases and J lost 4, with 9 bases in between. In the source study's methods: Amplified reference gene primers provided the basis for estimating nucleated cell counts. Clones were sequenced by immunoSEQ multiplex PCR, and TCRdb holds only the in-frame ones, with some missing. V and J calls plus clone size are reproduced from that table; the DNA served to infer D and trimming. The sample consists of about 99,000 clones, 89% of them appearing once. This TCR was recovered from a woman aged 80 or older in a cohort sampled during active COVID-19. Source material: peripheral blood. The gene calls are TRBV27 and TRBJ2-2; TRBD2 might be the D (5 bases). Here the CDR3 reads CASRISGTGELFF. The CDR3 region has the DNA TGTGCCAGCAGAATCAGCGGCACCGGGGAGCTGTTTTTT.